This T cell receptor (beta chain) was profiled in a study of shared clonotypes between healthy human individuals. Concerning this clone itself: Its antigen is still unknown. Different DNA sequences within this sample yield the same CDR3.

The study's findings and limits: Incomplete sequencing of sorted subsets was indicated by rarefaction despite large depth.

Germline V CDR1 and CDR2: LNHDA, SQIVND (reference sequence). CDR3 length equals 14 residues. The V and J ends lost 4 bases and 4 bases, in that order; junction bases with no gene match: 3. Deep-level settings were used for running the assay. Sequencing was performed with immunoSEQ multiplex PCR; in TCRdb, only in-frame clones are kept and a portion is missing. The sample has about 95,000 clones; 65% to 70% are singletons. The genes are TRBV19 and TRBJ1-1, with TRBD1 matching over 10 bases. This TCR came from a man aged 25 to 40 in good health. The sequenced material came from memory CD8+ T cells sorted from blood. The subset was: CD45RO+ cells pooled with CCR7-negative TemRA cells. The CDR3 loop is CASSTRTGGTEAFF. The DNA of the CDR3 is TGTGCCAGTAGTACGCGGACAGGGGGCACTGAAGCTTTCTTT. The complete variable domain, with remaining parts taken from reference TRBV19 and TRBJ1-1, reads DGGITQSPKYLFRKEGQNVTLSCEQNLNHDAMYWYRQDPGQGLRLIYYSQIVNDFQKGDIAEGYSVSREKKESFPLTVTSAQKNPTAFYLCASSTRTGGTEAFFGQGTRLTVV.